These T cell receptor beta chains were read from a single sample in a study of blood T cell repertoires in COVID-19. Produced via immunoSEQ multiplex PCR; TCRdb's table is partial and in-frame only. The table has about 300,000 clones, roughly 87% seen once; the top ten hold less than 10%. Sequences were obtained from peripheral blood. The receptors stem from a young man with active or convalescent COVID-19. The CDR3 runs from the conserved cysteine through the conserved F or W. A D gene is named only where the DNA matches it firmly. Some rows mark clone size as missing; the rest say once, few, many or name a class of expanded clone.

D,V,J,size,CDR3,DNA
-,TRBV2,TRBJ2-5,-,CASKLRRAGTQYF,TGTGCCAGCAAACTGCGTCGTGCGGGGACCCAGTACTTC
-,TRBV7-9,TRBJ2-3,-,CASSASLDSTDTQYF,TGTGCCAGCAGCGCTTCCCTAGACAGCACAGATACGCAGTATTTT
TRBD1,TRBV11-3,TRBJ2-1,-,CASSLDRGSYNEQFF,TGTGCCAGCAGTCTGGACAGGGGTTCCTACAATGAGCAGTTCTTC
TRBD2,TRBV4-2,TRBJ2-3,-,CASSQVGTSGGAADTQYF,TGTGCCAGCAGCCAAGTTGGGACTAGCGGGGGTGCAGCAGATACGCAGTATTTT
-,TRBV5-1,TRBJ1-4,-,CASSLGGNEKLFF,TGCGCCAGCAGCTTAGGGGGAAATGAAAAACTGTTTTTT
-,TRBV29-1,TRBJ2-1,-,CSVEDQGQSSYNEQFF,TGCAGCGTTGAAGATCAAGGACAGAGCTCCTACAATGAGCAGTTCTTC
TRBD1,TRBV2,TRBJ2-3,-,CASSVTGGKTDTQYF,TGTGCCAGCAGTGTAACAGGGGGAAAAACAGATACGCAGTATTTT
TRBD2,TRBV5-5,TRBJ2-7,few,CASSLSGWGLAGATYYEQYF,TGTGCCAGCAGCCTAAGCGGCTGGGGACTAGCGGGGGCGACCTACTACGAGCAGTACTTC
-,TRBV5-6,TRBJ2-2,-,CASSFVSQGTTGELFF,TGTGCCAGCAGCTTCGTCTCGCAGGGCACCACCGGGGAGCTGTTTTTT
TRBD1,TRBV6-2/TRBV6-3,TRBJ1-5,-,CASSYSSYWRGLYSNQPQHF,TGTGCCAGCAGTTACTCGAGCTACTGGAGGGGGCTTTATAGCAATCAGCCCCAGCATTTT
TRBD2,TRBV5-1,TRBJ2-2,-,CASSLSGGEFTGELFF,TGCGCCAGCAGCTTGTCTGGGGGGGAGTTCACCGGGGAGCTGTTTTTT
-,TRBV5-4,TRBJ1-2,-,CASSVDSADYGYTF,TGTGCCAGCAGCGTGGACAGTGCTGACTATGGCTACACCTTC
-,TRBV19,TRBJ2-1,-,CASSIRPPRGNEQFF,TGTGCCAGTAGTATTAGGCCCCCACGGGGGAATGAGCAGTTCTTC
-,TRBV7-9,TRBJ1-2,-,CASSSARRANYGYTF,TGTGCCAGCAGCTCGGCCCGGAGGGCTAACTATGGCTACACCTTC
TRBD2,TRBV6-2/TRBV6-3,TRBJ2-5,-,CASSFPSGGRETQYF,TGTGCCAGCAGTTTCCCTAGCGGGGGGAGGGAGACCCAGTACTTC
TRBD2,TRBV5-6,TRBJ2-1,-,CASSLGSGGTYNEQFF,TGTGCCAGCAGCTTAGGTAGCGGGGGGACGTACAATGAGCAGTTCTTC
TRBD1,TRBV6-1,TRBJ2-2,-,CASSLRTGGTGELFF,TGTGCCAGCAGTTTAAGGACAGGGGGGACCGGGGAGCTGTTTTTT
-,TRBV27,TRBJ1-2,-,CASSLREQINYGYTF,TGTGCCAGCAGTTTACGAGAACAGATAAACTATGGCTACACCTTC
-,TRBV3-1/TRBV3-2,TRBJ1-6,few,CASSQAAGRGLLHF,TGTGCCAGCAGCCAAGCGGCAGGGCGAGGTCTCCTCCACTTT
-,TRBV5-1,TRBJ1-3,-,CASRPGLRGNTIYF,TGCGCCAGCAGGCCGGGACTGAGGGGAAACACCATATATTTT
TRBD2,TRBV11-2,TRBJ2-4,-,CASSRRTSGGEAKNIQYF,TGTGCCAGCAGCCGTCGGACTAGCGGGGGCGAGGCCAAAAACATTCAGTACTTC
-,TRBV7-8,TRBJ1-6,-,CASSLEYQYNSPLHF,TGTGCCAGCAGCTTAGAATACCAGTATAATTCACCCCTCCACTTT
-,TRBV7-2,TRBJ2-1,-,CASSQALASNEQFF,TGTGCCAGCAGCCAGGCCCTAGCGAGCAATGAGCAGTTCTTC
TRBD1,TRBV6-2/TRBV6-3,TRBJ2-5,-,CASSFLSGTGRETQYF,TGTGCCAGCAGCTTCTTAAGTGGGACAGGCAGGGAGACCCAGTACTTC
-,TRBV6-2/TRBV6-3,TRBJ1-1,-,CASSYLLNTEAFF,TGTGCCAGCAGTTACCTGTTGAACACTGAAGCTTTCTTT
-,TRBV12-5,TRBJ1-5,-,CASGFEGVRNQPQHF,TGTGCTAGTGGTTTTGAGGGGGTGCGCAATCAGCCCCAGCATTTT
-,TRBV6-5,TRBJ1-6,few,CASSYSSGGNSPLHF,TGTGCCAGCAGTTACTCGTCGGGGGGAAATTCACCCCTCCACTTT
TRBD1,TRBV7-9,TRBJ1-5,-,CASSAQGPGRPQHF,TGTGCCAGCAGCGCACAGGGGCCCGGGAGGCCCCAGCATTTT
TRBD1,TRBV6-1,TRBJ2-1,-,CASSEGTGRNEQFF,TGTGCCAGCAGTGAAGGGACAGGGAGGAATGAGCAGTTCTTC
TRBD2,TRBV19,TRBJ2-7,-,CASSMGEGYEQYF,TGTGCCAGTAGTATGGGGGAGGGGTACGAGCAGTACTTC
-,TRBV18,TRBJ2-5,-,CASTRPGQETQYF,TGTGCCAGCACGCGTCCCGGCCAAGAGACCCAGTACTTC
-,TRBV12-5,TRBJ1-1,-,CASGITGFEAFF,TGTGCTAGTGGAATTACAGGGTTTGAAGCTTTCTTT
-,TRBV5-4,TRBJ2-3,-,CASSLSQGAADTQYF,TGTGCCAGCAGCTTGTCTCAAGGGGCCGCAGATACGCAGTATTTT
-,TRBV19,TRBJ1-5,-,CASSISYSNQPQHF,TGTGCCAGTAGTATTAGCTACAGCAATCAGCCCCAGCATTTT
TRBD2,TRBV4-1,TRBJ2-1,-,CASSSAISGGYNEQFF,TGCGCCAGCAGCTCGGCGATATCGGGGGGCTACAATGAGCAGTTCTTC
TRBD1,TRBV27,TRBJ1-2,-,CASSTGARGYTF,TGTGCCAGCAGCACAGGGGCCCGCGGCTACACCTTC
-,TRBV19,TRBJ1-4,once,CASRAGQHSNEKLFF,TGTGCCAGTAGGGCGGGGCAGCACTCTAATGAAAAACTGTTTTTT
-,TRBV2,TRBJ2-3,-,CASRPTPTDTQYF,TGTGCCAGCAGACCTACCCCCACAGATACGCAGTATTTT
TRBD2,TRBV24-1,TRBJ2-2,once,CATGGDRGGLRTGELFF,TGTGCCACCGGAGGAGATCGGGGGGGCCTGAGGACCGGGGAGCTGTTTTTT
-,TRBV6-5,TRBJ1-2,-,CASSYSSGRTDYGYTF,TGTGCCAGCAGTTACTCGAGTGGGAGGACTGACTATGGCTACACCTTC
-,TRBV10-3,TRBJ1-2,-,CAISIDSTYGYTF,TGTGCCATCAGTATTGACAGCACATATGGCTACACCTTC
-,TRBV12-3/TRBV12-4,TRBJ2-3,-,CASSREAPQYF,TGTGCCAGCAGTCGCGAAGCGCCGCAGTATTTT
TRBD1,TRBV28,TRBJ1-5,-,CASLQTRGLSSNQPQHF,TGTGCCAGCCTCCAAACGAGGGGGCTTAGTAGCAATCAGCCCCAGCATTTT
-,TRBV10-3,TRBJ2-2,-,CAIRPISGTGELFF,TGTGCCATCAGACCTATATCGGGCACCGGGGAGCTGTTTTTT
TRBD1,TRBV27,TRBJ1-1,-,CASSLSTGGFDTEAFF,TGTGCCAGCAGTTTATCGACAGGGGGGTTTGACACTGAAGCTTTCTTT
TRBD1,TRBV7-9,TRBJ2-5,-,CASSTSSGTGQETQYF,TGTGCCAGCAGCACGTCTTCCGGGACAGGGCAAGAGACCCAGTACTTC
-,TRBV3-1/TRBV3-2,TRBJ1-1,-,CASSQAGVRDTEAFF,TGTGCCAGCAGCCAAGCCGGGGTTAGAGATACTGAAGCTTTCTTT
-,TRBV20-1,TRBJ1-1,-,CSASFVRGDTEAFF,TGCAGTGCTAGTTTCGTTCGGGGGGACACTGAAGCTTTCTTT
-,TRBV25-1,TRBJ1-1,-,CASTPPGAGVSTEAFF,TGTGCCAGCACTCCCCCCGGGGCAGGGGTGAGCACTGAAGCTTTCTTT
-,TRBV6-5,TRBJ2-5,-,CASSYVERETQYF,TGTGCCAGCAGTTACGTGGAGAGGGAGACCCAGTACTTC
-,TRBV4-3,TRBJ2-7,-,CASSQEGLFSYEQYF,TGCGCCAGCAGCCAAGAGGGACTTTTCTCCTACGAGCAGTACTTC
-,TRBV6-6,TRBJ1-2,-,CASSRAGNGDYGYTF,TGTGCCAGCAGTAGAGCAGGGAATGGAGACTATGGCTACACCTTC
-,TRBV4-1,TRBJ1-1,-,CASSQDRGGTEAFF,TGCGCCAGCAGCCAAGATCGCGGGGGCACTGAAGCTTTCTTT